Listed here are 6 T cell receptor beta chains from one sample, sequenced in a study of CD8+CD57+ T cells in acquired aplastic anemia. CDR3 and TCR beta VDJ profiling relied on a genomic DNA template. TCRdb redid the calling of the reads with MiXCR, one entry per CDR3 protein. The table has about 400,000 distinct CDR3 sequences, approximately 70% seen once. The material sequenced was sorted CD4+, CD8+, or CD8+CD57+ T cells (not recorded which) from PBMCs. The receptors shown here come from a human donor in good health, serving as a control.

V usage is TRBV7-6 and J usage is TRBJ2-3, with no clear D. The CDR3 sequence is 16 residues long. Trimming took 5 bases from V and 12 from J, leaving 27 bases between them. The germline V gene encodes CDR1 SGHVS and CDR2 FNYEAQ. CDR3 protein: CASSPGSGYFEQYQYF. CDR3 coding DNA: TGTGCCAGCAGCCCCGGGTCAGGCTACTTCGAGCAGTACCAGTATTTT. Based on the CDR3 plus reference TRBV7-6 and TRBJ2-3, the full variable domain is GAGVSQSPRYKVTKRGQDVALRCDPISGHVSLYWYRQALGQGPEFLTYFNYEAQQDKSGLPNDRFSAERPEGSISTLTIQRTEQRDSAMYRCASSPGSGYFEQYQYFGPGTRLTVL.

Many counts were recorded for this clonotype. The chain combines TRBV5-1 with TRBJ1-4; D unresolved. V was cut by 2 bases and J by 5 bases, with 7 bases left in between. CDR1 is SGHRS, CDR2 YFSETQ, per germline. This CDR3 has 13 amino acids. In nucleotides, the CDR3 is TGCGCCAGCAGCTTTAGGCAGAATGAAAAACTGTTTTTT. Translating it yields CASSFRQNEKLFF.

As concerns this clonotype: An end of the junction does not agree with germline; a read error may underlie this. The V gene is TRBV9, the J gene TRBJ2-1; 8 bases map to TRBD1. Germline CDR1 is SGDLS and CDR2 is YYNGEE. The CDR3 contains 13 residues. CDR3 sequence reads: CASSASGTGEQVF. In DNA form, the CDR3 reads TGTGCCAGCAGTGCTTCGGGGACAGGTGAGCAGGTCTTC. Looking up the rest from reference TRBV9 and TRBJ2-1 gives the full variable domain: DSGVTQTPKHLITATGQRVTLRCSPRSGDLSVYWYQQSLDQGLQFLIQYYNGEERAKGNILERFSAQQFPDLHSELNLSSLELGDSALYFCASSASGTGEQVFGPGTRLTVL.

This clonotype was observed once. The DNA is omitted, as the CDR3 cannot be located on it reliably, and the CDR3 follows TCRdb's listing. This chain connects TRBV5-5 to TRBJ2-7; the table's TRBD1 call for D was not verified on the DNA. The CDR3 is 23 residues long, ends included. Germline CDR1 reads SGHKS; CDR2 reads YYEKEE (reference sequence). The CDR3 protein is CASSNQTALYFCATSEDHYEQYF.

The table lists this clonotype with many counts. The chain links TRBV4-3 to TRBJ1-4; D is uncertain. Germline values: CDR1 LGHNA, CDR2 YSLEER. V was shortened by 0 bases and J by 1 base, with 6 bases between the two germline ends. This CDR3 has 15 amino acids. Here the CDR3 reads CASSQDRGTNEKLFF. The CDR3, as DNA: TGCGCCAGCAGCCAAGATCGGGGAACTAATGAAAAACTGTTTTTT.

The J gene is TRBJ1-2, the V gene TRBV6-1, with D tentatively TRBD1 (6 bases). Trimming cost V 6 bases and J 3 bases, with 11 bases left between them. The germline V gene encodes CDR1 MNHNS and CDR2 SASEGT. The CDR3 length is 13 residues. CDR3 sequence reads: CASRGGPHYGYTF. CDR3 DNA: TGTGCCAGCAGGGGGGGCCCCCACTATGGCTACACCTTC.